The 10 T cell receptor beta chains in this list originate from one sample, sequenced in a study of blood T cell repertoires in COVID-19 (dated by TCRdb to 2018 to 2020). Libraries were built with the immunoSEQ multiplex PCR assay. TCRdb retrieved this table from immuneACCESS and kept in-frame rearrangements only. Not all clones are present; in checked studies, unresolved V genes account for under half, and no reason is known for the remainder. The sample table lists over 150,000 clones, 90% to 95% of them with a count of one. The ten top clones hold nearly 0.55% of the sample. Source material: peripheral blood. The receptors shown here come from a man aged 45-60 years with acute or convalescent COVID-19.

V usage is TRBV10-3 and J usage is TRBJ2-1; 7 bases are a match to TRBD2. Germline V CDR1 and CDR2: ENHRY, SYGVKD. There are 14 residues in the CDR3. Trimming cost V 7 bases and J 6 bases; bases outside gene matches: 9. In nucleotides, the CDR3 is TGTGCCATCAAGGCGGGGAGGGGTCTCAATGAGCAGTTCTTC. It encodes CAIKAGRGLNEQFF.

This chain links TRBV7-8 with TRBJ1-1; 12 bases are shared with TRBD1. Trimming at V came to 0 bases and at J to 5 bases, leaving 19 bases not matched to a gene. The length of the CDR3 is 21 residues. CDR1 is SGHVS, CDR2 FQNEAQ, per germline. The CDR3 spells CASSLATFVKGTGGLDTEAFF. CDR3 DNA sequence: TGTGCCAGCAGCTTAGCGACGTTCGTGAAAGGGACAGGGGGCTTGGATACTGAAGCTTTCTTT.

This rearrangement joins TRBV28 to TRBJ2-3, with TRBD2 as a possible D gene (6 bases). The CDR3 consists of 14 residues. Trimming removed 3 bases at V and 2 bases at J, with 9 bases between. Germline V gives CDR1 MDHEN, CDR2 SYDVKM. Written as DNA, the CDR3 is TGTGCCAGCAGTTTGGGCGGGGACACAGATACGCAGTATTTT. It encodes CASSLGGDTDTQYF.

The chain employs TRBV27 and TRBJ2-1, with 8 positions matching TRBD2. V gave up 4 bases and J gave up 4 bases; unmatched junction bases: 9. The CDR3 has 16 residues. Germline CDR1 and CDR2: MNHEY and SMNVEV (reference sequence). The CDR3 bases are TGTGCCAGCAGTTCGGGGGTAGCGGGGAGTTACAATGAGCAGTTCTTC. This codes for CASSSGVAGSYNEQFF.

V usage is TRBV2 and J usage is TRBJ2-1; TRBD2 is a possible D gene (6 bases). Looked up from germline, CDR1 is SNHLY and CDR2 is FYNNEI. This CDR3 region has 15 residues. Trimming took off 4 bases at V and 6 bases at J, with 16 bases between the two ends. The CDR3 nucleotides read TGTGCCAGCAGTGCCCAGCGGGCGGGAAGCAATGAGCAGTTCTTC. Its translation: CASSAQRAGSNEQFF.

In DNA, the CDR3 is TGTGCCAGCACTCTAAGGACGGCGGGGAACACTGAAGCTTTCTTT. Protein product: CASTLRTAGNTEAFF. This chain links TRBV28 with TRBJ1-1, with unresolved D. V dropped 7 bases and J dropped 1 base, with 16 bases sitting between them. The germline CDR1 and CDR2 sequences are MDHEN and SYDVKM. The CDR3 runs to 15 residues.

This chain links TRBV19 with TRBJ2-3; TRBD2 aligns across 13 bases. Trimming cost V 6 bases and J 7 bases; bases outside gene matches: 4. The CDR3 spans 14 residues. The germline V gene has CDR1 LNHDA and CDR2 SQIVND (reference sequence). The CDR3 sequence is CASRRTSGSYTQYF. DNA for the CDR3: TGTGCCAGTAGACGGACTAGCGGGAGTTATACGCAGTATTTT.

The chain combines TRBV2 with TRBJ2-3, with 12 bases that match TRBD2. The CDR3 loop spans 16 amino acids. CDR1 is SNHLY, CDR2 FYNNEI, per germline. The J segment lost 1 base and the V segment lost 10 bases, leaving 9 bases of the junction unmatched. The CDR3 DNA sequence: TGTGCCACTCCTAGCGGGAGGGCCTCGGGCACAGATACGCAGTATTTT. This codes for CATPSGRASGTDTQYF.

This clone was counted a few times. J is TRBJ2-7 and V is TRBV10-1, with 7 nucleotides matching TRBD1. The V gene's germline CDR1 is WNHNN and CDR2 SYGVQD (reference sequence). This CDR3 is built from 12 residues. Trimming cost V 8 bases and J 2 bases; bases outside gene matches: 3. Here the CDR3 DNA reads TGCGCCAGCTGGGGACAGCCCTACGAGCAGTACTTC. This gives the protein CASWGQPYEQYF.

The chain couples TRBV4-1 to TRBJ2-7; 8 bases map to TRBD2. V trimming: 4 bases; J trimming: 3 bases; junction bases outside the gene matches: 5. Per germline, CDR1 MGHRA and CDR2 YSYEKL. The CDR3 totals 14 residues. Here the CDR3 reads CASSPGLGVYEQYF. In DNA form, the CDR3 reads TGCGCCAGCAGCCCGGGACTAGGGGTCTACGAGCAGTACTTC.